The present entry profiles one T cell receptor beta chain with its context. The data are from a study of regulatory T cells in long-lasting Graves disease. Arm-PCR of CDR3 regions with iRepertoire HTBI primers generated TCR beta libraries. TCRdb recomputed calls from the multiplex PCR reads with MiXCR, one row per CDR3 protein. The table records 300,000 to 500,000 distinct CDR3 sequences, 20% of them present only once. The time point is: persistent/refractory GD, antithyroid drugs over 5 years with positive TRAb. RNA isolated from PBMCs was used to make the TCR library. V lost 3 bases, J lost 3 bases, and 11 bases lay in between. CDR1 is LGHNA and CDR2 is YSLEER in the germline V gene. CDR3 length: 14 residues.

The sequence was obtained from a female donor with Graves disease. The sequences come from peripheral blood mononuclear cells (PBMCs), collected when the disease was refractory, from a patient treated with antithyroid drugs. The chain couples TRBV4-3 to TRBJ1-1; D unclear. CDR3 in DNA: TGCGCCAGCAGCCAGAACACGGGAGACACTGAAGCTTTCTTT. Translated, it gives CASSQNTGDTEAFF.